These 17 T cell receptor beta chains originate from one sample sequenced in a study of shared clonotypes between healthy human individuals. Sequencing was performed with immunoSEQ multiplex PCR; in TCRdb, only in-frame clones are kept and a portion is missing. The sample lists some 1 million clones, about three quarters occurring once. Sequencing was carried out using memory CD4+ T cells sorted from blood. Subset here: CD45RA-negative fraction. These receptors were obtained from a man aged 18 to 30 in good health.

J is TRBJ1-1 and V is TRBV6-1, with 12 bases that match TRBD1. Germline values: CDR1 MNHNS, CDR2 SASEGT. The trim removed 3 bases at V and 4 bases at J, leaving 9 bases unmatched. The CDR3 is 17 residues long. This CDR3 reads CASSDRDRGRVGTEAFF. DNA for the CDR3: TGTGCCAGCAGTGACCGGGACAGGGGGCGGGTAGGCACTGAAGCTTTCTTT.

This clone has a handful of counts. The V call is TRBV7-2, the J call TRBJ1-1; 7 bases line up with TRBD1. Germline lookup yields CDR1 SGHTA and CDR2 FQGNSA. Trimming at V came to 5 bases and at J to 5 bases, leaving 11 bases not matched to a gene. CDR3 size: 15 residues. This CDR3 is CASSRRSGGPTEAFF. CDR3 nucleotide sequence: TGTGCCAGCAGCCGAAGATCAGGGGGACCTACTGAAGCTTTCTTT. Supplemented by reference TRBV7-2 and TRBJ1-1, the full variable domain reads GAGVSQSPSNKVTEKGKDVELRCDPISGHTALYWYRQSLGQGLEFLIYFQGNSAPDKSGLPSDRFSAERTGGSVSTLTIQRTQQEDSAVYLCASSRRSGGPTEAFFGQGTRLTVV.

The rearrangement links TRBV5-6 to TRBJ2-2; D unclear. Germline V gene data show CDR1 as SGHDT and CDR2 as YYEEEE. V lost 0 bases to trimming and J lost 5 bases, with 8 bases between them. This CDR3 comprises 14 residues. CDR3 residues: CASSLATVTGELFF. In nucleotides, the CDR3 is TGTGCCAGCAGCTTGGCTACCGTTACCGGGGAGCTGTTTTTT. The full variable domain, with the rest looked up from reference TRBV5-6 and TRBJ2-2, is DAGVTQSPTHLIKTRGQQVTLRCSPKSGHDTVSWYQQALGQGPQFIFQYYEEEERQRGNFPDRFSGHQFPNYSSELNVNALLLGDSALYLCASSLATVTGELFFGEGSRLTVL.

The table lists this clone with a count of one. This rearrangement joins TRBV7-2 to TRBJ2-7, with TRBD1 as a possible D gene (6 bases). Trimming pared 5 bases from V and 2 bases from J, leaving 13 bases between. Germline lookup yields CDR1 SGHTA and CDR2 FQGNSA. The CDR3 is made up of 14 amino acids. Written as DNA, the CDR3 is TGTGCCAGCAGCCCGCGACAGGCCCCCTACGAGCAGTACTTC. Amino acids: CASSPRQAPYEQYF.

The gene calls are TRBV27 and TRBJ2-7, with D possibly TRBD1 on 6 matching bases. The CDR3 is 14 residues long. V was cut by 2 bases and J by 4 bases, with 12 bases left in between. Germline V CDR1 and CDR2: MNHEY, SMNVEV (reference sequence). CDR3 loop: CASSLARGAYEQYF. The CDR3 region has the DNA TGTGCCAGCAGTTTAGCCAGGGGAGCTTACGAGCAGTACTTC.

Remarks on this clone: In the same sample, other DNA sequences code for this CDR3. CDR3 in DNA: TGTGCCAGCAGTCTCGTAACCTACGAGCAGTACTTC. Translated, it gives CASSLVTYEQYF. The chain combines TRBV28 with TRBJ2-7; the D is unclear. The CDR3 is made up of 12 amino acids. Germline V lookup: CDR1 MDHEN, CDR2 SYDVKM. Between the trimmed V and J ends, which lost 5 bases and 2 bases, there was a span of 7 bases.

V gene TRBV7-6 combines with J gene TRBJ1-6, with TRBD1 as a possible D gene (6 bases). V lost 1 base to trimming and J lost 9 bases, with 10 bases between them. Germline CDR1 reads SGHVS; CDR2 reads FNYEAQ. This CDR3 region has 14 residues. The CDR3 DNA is TGTGCCAGCAGCTTAGGGACAGTTAGTTCACCCCTCCACTTT. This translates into CASSLGTVSSPLHF.

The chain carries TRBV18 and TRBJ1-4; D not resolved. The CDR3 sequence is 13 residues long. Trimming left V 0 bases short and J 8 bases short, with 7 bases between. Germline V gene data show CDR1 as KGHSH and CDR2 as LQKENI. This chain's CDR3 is CASSPPRSEKLFF. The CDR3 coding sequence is TGTGCCAGCTCACCACCGCGCTCCGAAAAACTGTTTTTT.

The CDR3 DNA is TGTGCCGCCCGTCGCTCTTTGGACCCGGAGGAAAAACTGTTTTTT. Amino acids: CAARRSLDPEEKLFF. J is TRBJ1-4 and V is TRBV21-1. TRBV21-1 is tagged as a pseudogene. The CDR3 runs 15 residues.

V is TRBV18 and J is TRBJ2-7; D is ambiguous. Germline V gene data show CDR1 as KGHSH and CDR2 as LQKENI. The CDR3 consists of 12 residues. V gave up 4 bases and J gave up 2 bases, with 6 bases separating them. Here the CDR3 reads CASSRTTYEQYF. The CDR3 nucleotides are TGTGCCAGCTCACGAACTACCTACGAGCAGTACTTC.

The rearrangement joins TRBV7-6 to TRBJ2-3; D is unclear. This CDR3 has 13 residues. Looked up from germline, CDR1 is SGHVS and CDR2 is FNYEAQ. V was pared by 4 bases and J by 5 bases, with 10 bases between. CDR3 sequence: CASSSDERDTQYF. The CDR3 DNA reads TGTGCCAGCAGCTCCGACGAGAGAGATACGCAGTATTTT. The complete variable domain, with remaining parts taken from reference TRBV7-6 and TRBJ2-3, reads GAGVSQSPRYKVTKRGQDVALRCDPISGHVSLYWYRQALGQGPEFLTYFNYEAQQDKSGLPNDRFSAERPEGSISTLTIQRTEQRDSAMYRCASSSDERDTQYFGPGTRLTVL.

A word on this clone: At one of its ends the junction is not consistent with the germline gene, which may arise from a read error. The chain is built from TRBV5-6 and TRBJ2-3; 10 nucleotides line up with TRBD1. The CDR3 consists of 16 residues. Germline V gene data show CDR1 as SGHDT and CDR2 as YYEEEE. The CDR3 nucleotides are TGTGCCAGCAGCTCGGGGACAGGGGCGGGTTGGGATACGCAATATTTT. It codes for CASSSGTGAGWDTQYF.

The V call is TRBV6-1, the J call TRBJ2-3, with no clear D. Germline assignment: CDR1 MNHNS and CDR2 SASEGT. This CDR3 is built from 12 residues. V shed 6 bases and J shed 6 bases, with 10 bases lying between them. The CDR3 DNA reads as TGTGCCAGCAGCGACGGTAGGGATACGCAGTATTTT. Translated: CASSDGRDTQYF.

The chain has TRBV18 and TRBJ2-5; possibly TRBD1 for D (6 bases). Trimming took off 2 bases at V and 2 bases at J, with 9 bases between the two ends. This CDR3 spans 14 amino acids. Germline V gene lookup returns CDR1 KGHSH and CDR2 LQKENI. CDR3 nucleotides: TGTGCCAGCTCACCAGGGACACCACAAGAGACCCAGTACTTC. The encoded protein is CASSPGTPQETQYF.

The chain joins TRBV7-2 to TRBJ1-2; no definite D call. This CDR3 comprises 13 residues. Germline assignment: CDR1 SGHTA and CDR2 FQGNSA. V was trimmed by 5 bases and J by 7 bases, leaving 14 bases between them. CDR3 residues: CASSEVEISGYTF. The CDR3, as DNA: TGTGCCAGCAGCGAGGTTGAAATAAGTGGCTACACCTTC.

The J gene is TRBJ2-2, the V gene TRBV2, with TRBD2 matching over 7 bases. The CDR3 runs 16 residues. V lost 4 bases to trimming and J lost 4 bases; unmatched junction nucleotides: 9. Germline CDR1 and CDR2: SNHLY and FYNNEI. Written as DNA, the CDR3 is TGTGCCAGCAGTGTCCTCAGCGGGAAGCCCACCGGGGAGCTGTTTTTT. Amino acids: CASSVLSGKPTGELFF.

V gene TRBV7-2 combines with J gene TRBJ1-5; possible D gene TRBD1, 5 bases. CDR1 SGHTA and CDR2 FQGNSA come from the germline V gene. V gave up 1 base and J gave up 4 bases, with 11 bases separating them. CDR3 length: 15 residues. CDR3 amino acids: CASSLGGSGNQPQHF. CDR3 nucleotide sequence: TGTGCCAGCAGCTTAGGGGGGAGTGGTAATCAGCCCCAGCATTTT.